Following are 32 T cell receptor beta chains from one sample sequenced in a study of tumor-infiltrating lymphocytes in primary liver carcinoma. Both blood RNA, taken from unsorted whole blood, and germline DNA were extracted. The authors made TCR beta cDNA from approximately 500 ng total RNA with a constant-region primer. Three nested multiplex PCR rounds, a slightly modified ARM-PCR method, built the TCR beta libraries. Researchers ran the first two PCR rounds for 9 to 10 cycles each with TRBV1-TRBV30 forward primers and a C-beta reverse primer. TCRdb re-analysed the multiplex PCR reads in MiXCR, keeping a single row per CDR3 protein. The profile shows around 330,000 distinct CDR3 sequences, 50% to 70% of them singletons. Sample: peripheral blood. These receptor sequences come from a man between 35 and 55 years old with primary liver carcinoma and hepatitis B virus infection.

This rearrangement joins TRBV11-3 to TRBJ2-7; possibly TRBD1 for D (7 bases). Germline V gene sequence: CDR1 SGHNT, CDR2 YENEEA. Trimming cost V 10 bases and J 7 bases, with 26 bases left between them. CDR3 length: 15 residues. The CDR3, as DNA: TGTGCCATGGCCCTAAATTCAGGGGGGCAAGATGAGCAGTACTTC. This encodes CAMALNSGGQDEQYF.

This chain joins TRBV28 and TRBJ2-4; 7 nucleotides align to TRBD1. CDR1 and CDR2 (germline): MDHEN, SYDVKM. V trimming: 6 bases; J trimming: 1 base; junction bases outside the gene matches: 6. This CDR3 has 15 residues. CDR3 sequence reads: CASSPQGLAKNIQYF. Written as DNA, the CDR3 is TGTGCCAGCAGCCCACAGGGGCTGGCCAAAAACATTCAGTACTTC.

This clonotype was observed many times. This sequence joins TRBV12-3 or TRBV12-4 and TRBJ1-2; D ambiguous. This CDR3 has 13 residues. Trimming took off 7 bases at V and 0 bases at J, with 9 bases between the two ends. CDR3 region: CASTLTPNYGYTF. The CDR3 DNA is TGTGCCAGCACCCTGACACCTAACTATGGCTACACCTTC.

Concerning this clonotype: This may come from a read error, since a much larger clone is one base off. This rearrangement joins TRBV6-5 to TRBJ1-2; 7 positions match TRBD1. Germline CDR1 reads MNHEY; CDR2 reads SVGAGI. With 7 bases clipped from V and 2 bases from J, the junction kept 7 bases outside the gene matches. The CDR3 extends over 14 amino acids. This chain's CDR3 is CASNGTVTNYGYTF. The DNA for the CDR3 is TGTGCCAGCAATGGGACAGTTACCAACTATGGCTACACCTTC.

The chain has TRBV28 and TRBJ2-7; 7 nucleotides agree with TRBD1. The junction had 10 bases not matched to a gene; V was cut back by 11 bases and J by 0 bases. The CDR3 is made up of 14 amino acids. The germline V gene has CDR1 MDHEN and CDR2 SYDVKM. CDR3 loop: CASSWGQHSYEQYF. CDR3 DNA: TGTGCCTCCTCTTGGGGACAGCACTCCTACGAGCAGTACTTC. The whole variable domain, filled in from reference TRBV28 and TRBJ2-7, reads DVKVTQSSRYLVKRTGEKVFLECVQDMDHENMFWYRQDPGLGLRLIYFSYDVKMKEKGDIPEGYSVSREKKERFSLILESASTNQTSMYLCASSWGQHSYEQYFGPGTRLTVT.

In nucleotides, the CDR3 is TGTGCCCCAAAGTGGACTAGCGGGAGTTTAGGTGAGCAGTACTTC. Amino acids: CAPKWTSGSLGEQYF. This sequence joins TRBV10-3 and TRBJ2-7; 13 bases fit TRBD2. J gave up 7 bases and V 11 bases, and 14 bases lay outside the gene matches. Per the germline V gene, CDR1 is ENHRY and CDR2 is SYGVKD. The length of the CDR3 is 15 residues.

Comment on this clonotype: Its ends do not fully match the called genes, so a read error is possible. The chain joins TRBV5-1 to TRBJ2-1; D not resolved. This CDR3 contains 14 residues. Germline CDR1 SGHRS, CDR2 YFSETQ. The CDR3 sequence is CASGPVSSLSEEFF. Written as DNA, the CDR3 is TGCGCCAGCGGACCGGTCAGCTCCCTCAGTGAGGAGTTCTTC.

This clonotype was detected many times. The chain combines TRBV6-6 with TRBJ2-3; 11 bases map to TRBD2. J was trimmed by 2 bases and V by 7 bases; bases with no gene match: 8. The CDR3 runs to 16 residues. Germline lookup yields CDR1 MNHNY and CDR2 SVGAGI (reference sequence). In DNA form, the CDR3 reads TGTGCCAGCACCGATGGTAGCGGGAGGGACACAGATACGCAGTATTTT. Translation gives CASTDGSGRDTDTQYF.

Turning to this clonotype: A much larger clone is a single base away; this may be a read error. J is TRBJ2-5 and V is TRBV6-5; D call uncertain. The CDR3 is made up of 15 amino acids. Germline lookup yields CDR1 MNHEY and CDR2 SVGAGI. Trimming left V 5 bases short and J 0 bases short, with 13 bases between. CDR3 residues: CASSISRADQETQYF. In DNA, the CDR3 is TGTGCCAGCAGTATATCTCGGGCGGACCAAGAGACCCAGTACTTC.

DNA of the CDR3: TGTGCCAGCTCACCGGATTCAGGGTCCACTGAAGCTTTCTTT. Encoded protein: CASSPDSGSTEAFF. The chain is built from TRBV18 and TRBJ1-1, with D perhaps TRBD1 (5 bases). The V and J ends lost 3 bases and 4 bases respectively, with 12 bases between them. The CDR3 length is 14 residues. Germline lookup yields CDR1 KGHSH and CDR2 LQKENI.

The V call is TRBV18, the J call TRBJ2-7; tentative D call: TRBD1 (6 bases). Trimming shortened V by 4 bases and J by 2 bases, and 12 bases separated the two germline ends. CDR1 is KGHSH, CDR2 LQKENI, per germline. The CDR3 covers 14 residues. This CDR3 is CASSHSRGPYEQYF. In DNA form, the CDR3 reads TGTGCCAGCTCACACTCCAGGGGTCCCTACGAGCAGTACTTC.

As concerns this clonotype: At one boundary the junction diverges from the germline segment, which might be a read error. The chain couples TRBV6-1 to TRBJ2-3; D gene unclear. CDR3 size: 12 residues. Looked up from germline, CDR1 is MNHNS and CDR2 is SASEGT. The CDR3 coding sequence is TGTGCCTGCAGTGAAGCAGCCTATACGCAGTATTTT. Protein: CACSEAAYTQYF.

In its sample, this clonotype was seen many times. The chain recombines TRBV12-3 or TRBV12-4 with TRBJ2-1; D tentatively reads TRBD1 or TRBD2 (5 bases each). The V end lost 7 bases, the J end lost 0 bases, and 16 bases lay between the germline ends. The CDR3 covers 16 residues. The CDR3 DNA reads TGTGCCAGCACGACGGGGCGGTCATTCTCCTACAATGAGCAGTTCTTC. Its protein product is CASTTGRSFSYNEQFF.

This rearrangement joins TRBV6-2 or TRBV6-3 to TRBJ1-5; D perhaps matches TRBD1 (5 bases). From germline, CDR1 is MNHEY and CDR2 SVGEGT. The CDR3 totals 14 residues. The DNA of the CDR3 is TGTTTCAGCAGTTCCGGGGGAACCAATCAGCCCCAGCATTTT. Protein product: CFSSSGGTNQPQHF.

The rearrangement joins TRBV10-3 to TRBJ1-1; the D is unclear. V was pared by 4 bases and J by 4 bases, with 19 bases between. This CDR3 region has 16 residues. CDR1 and CDR2 (germline): ENHRY, SYGVKD. The CDR3 DNA is TGTGCCATCAGTGGGGGTGTAGGGAGGAGGGTCACTGAAGCTTTCTTT. Protein sequence: CAISGGVGRRVTEAFF.

The J gene is TRBJ2-7, the V gene TRBV5-1; D may be TRBD1 (5 bases). CDR1 is SGHRS and CDR2 is YFSETQ in the germline V gene. Trimming shortened V by 4 bases and J by 2 bases, and 19 bases separated the two germline ends. This CDR3 region has 16 residues. The CDR3, as DNA: TGCGCCAGCAGCGTGGGGCGACAGCTCCTCACCTACGAGCAGTACTTC. Protein product: CASSVGRQLLTYEQYF.

Note on this clonotype: A much larger clone differs by one base, so this may be a read error. The DNA of the CDR3 is TGTGCCAGCAGTTGTGGGGGTTGGGGCTACACCTTC. Residues: CASSCGGWGYTF. This rearrangement joins TRBV6-2 or TRBV6-3 to TRBJ1-2; tentatively, D is TRBD1 (5 bases). The germline V gene has CDR1 MNHEY and CDR2 SVGEGT. The CDR3 extends over 12 amino acids. Deletions cut 4 bases from V and 8 bases from J, with 11 bases between.

This clonotype was detected a few times. One end of the junction varies from germline; a read error may be responsible. DNA of the CDR3: TGTGCCATCGGGGCAGGGGTCTCCTACGAGCAGTACTTT. This encodes CAIGAGVSYEQYF. The J gene is TRBJ2-7, the V gene TRBV10-3; D may be TRBD1 (6 bases). The length of the CDR3 is 13 residues. CDR1 ENHRY and CDR2 SYGVKD come from the germline V gene.

The J gene is TRBJ2-7, the V gene TRBV7-2; TRBD1 is a possible D gene (6 bases). V was pared by 3 bases and J by 2 bases, with 17 bases between. Germline CDR1 and CDR2: SGHTA and FQGNSA. The CDR3 extends over 16 amino acids. CDR3 nucleotides: TGTGCCAGCAGCTTGGGGGCCAGCAATAGGCCCTACGAGCAGTACTTC. Amino acids: CASSLGASNRPYEQYF.

On this clonotype: A read error may explain this, as a much larger clone is one base away. This sequence joins TRBV10-3 and TRBJ2-5; no definite D call. The germline gives CDR1 ENHRY, CDR2 SYGVKD. V was clipped by 4 bases and J by 4 bases, with 7 bases between them. The CDR3 contains 12 residues. The CDR3 nucleotides are TGTGCCATCAGTGGGCTGGGAGAGACCCAGTACTTC. As protein: CAISGLGETQYF.

This clonotype was picked up one time. One junction end does not reproduce the germline sequence, and a read error may be involved. The rearrangement joins TRBV29-1 to TRBJ2-7; no reliable D call. The germline V gene has CDR1 SQVTM and CDR2 ANQGSEA. The CDR3 is 12 residues long. The CDR3 protein is CSVEFPSHEQYF. In nucleotides, the CDR3 is TGCAGCGTTGAGTTTCCCTCCCACGAGCAGTACTTC.

This clonotype was counted at least ten times. The V gene is TRBV6-5, the J gene TRBJ1-1; possibly TRBD1 for D (5 bases). CDR1 is MNHEY and CDR2 is SVGAGI in the germline V gene. Deletions cut 5 bases from V and 2 bases from J, with 9 bases between. The CDR3 extends over 13 amino acids. CDR3 DNA: TGTGCCAGCAGTGGGGACCTTAACACTGAAGCTTTCTTT. Its protein product is CASSGDLNTEAFF.

Note on this clonotype: A much larger clonotype is one base distant, so this may be a read error. V usage is TRBV4-1 and J usage is TRBJ1-1; 12 bases agree with TRBD1. This CDR3 has 21 amino acids. V trimming: 4 bases; J trimming: 5 bases; junction bases outside the gene matches: 23. CDR1 MGHRA and CDR2 YSYEKL come from the germline V gene. CDR3 sequence reads: CASSRPGKPGQGARTRTEAFF. As DNA, the CDR3 is TGCGCCAGCAGCCGTCCAGGGAAACCGGGACAGGGGGCGAGAACGAGAACTGAAGCTTTCTTT.

Worth noting for this clonotype: This may stem from a read error, because a much larger clone lies one nucleotide away. V and J are TRBV7-4 and TRBJ2-3, with D perhaps TRBD2 (6 bases). CDR3 length: 14 amino acids. V was cut by 3 bases and J by 6 bases, with 13 bases left in between. Per germline, CDR1 SGHVT and CDR2 SQSDAQ. The CDR3 DNA reads TGTGCCAGCAGCTTGGATGGAGGGTTGGATACGCAGTATTTT. Translated, it gives CASSLDGGLDTQYF. Filled out from reference TRBV7-4 and TRBJ2-3, the complete variable domain reads GAGVSQSPRYKVAKRGRDVALRCDSISGHVTLYWYRQTLGQGSEVLTYSQSDAQRDKSGRPSGRFSAERPERSVSTLKIQRTEQGDSAVYLCASSLDGGLDTQYFGPGTRLTVL.

In the case of this clonotype: At one end, the junction sequence differs from germline, possibly due to a read error. The rearrangement links TRBV11-1 to TRBJ2-1; tentative D call: TRBD2 (6 bases). Germline CDR1 SGHAT, CDR2 FQDESV (reference sequence). The CDR3 runs 15 residues. The CDR3 nucleotides are TGTACCAGCAGCTTTAGTGCTAGCGCCCACAAAGAGCGGTTCTTC. Amino acids: CTSSFSASAHKERFF.

As concerns this clonotype: The missing conserved phenylalanine or tryptophan at the end of this CDR3 makes a read error likely. This chain joins TRBV29-1 and TRBJ2-7; TRBD1 aligns across 12 bases. Germline V gene sequence: CDR1 SQVTM, CDR2 ANQGSEA. This CDR3 has 17 amino acids. The V segment lost 1 base and the J segment 3 bases; nucleotides outside the gene matches: 10. The CDR3 region is CSVEGRGQGASRYEQYL. CDR3 DNA sequence: TGCAGCGTTGAAGGTCGGGGACAGGGGGCTTCCCGCTACGAGCAGTACTTA.

Of note for this clonotype: At one of its ends the junction is not consistent with the germline gene, which may arise from a read error. The rearrangement links TRBV12-3 or TRBV12-4 to TRBJ2-5; 7 bases agree with TRBD2. This CDR3 comprises 14 residues. CDR3 sequence (DNA): TGTGCCAGCAGTTCGGGTCTAGCGGAAGAGACCCACTACTTC. This codes for CASSSGLAEETHYF.

Ten or more counts support this clonotype. This chain links TRBV29-1 with TRBJ1-1; weak D call: TRBD1 (5 bases). Trimming took off 3 bases at V and 11 bases at J, with 10 bases between the two ends. Germline loops: CDR1 SQVTM, CDR2 ANQGSEA. There are 10 residues in the CDR3. This CDR3 is CSVEPGVAFF. The DNA of the CDR3 is TGCAGCGTTGAGCCGGGGGTGGCTTTCTTT.

About this clonotype: At one of its ends the junction is not consistent with the germline gene, which may arise from a read error. The chain uses TRBV14 and TRBJ2-3; perhaps TRBD1 as D (6 bases). CDR3 length equals 14 residues. Germline lookup yields CDR1 SGHDN and CDR2 FVKESK. The CDR3: CASNQDGGTDTQYF. The CDR3 region has the DNA TGTGCCAGCAACCAAGATGGGGGCACAGATACGCAGTACTTT.

This clonotype was detected only a few times. V usage is TRBV4-1 and J usage is TRBJ1-4; the match to TRBD1 covers 10 bases. The CDR3 has 16 residues. The germline gives CDR1 MGHRA, CDR2 YSYEKL. J was trimmed by 1 base and V by 1 base; bases with no gene match: 0. CDR3 DNA: TGCGCCAGCAGCCAAGGGGACAGGGGAACTAATGAAAAACTGTTTTTT. It codes for CASSQGDRGTNEKLFF.

Concerning this clonotype itself: A much larger clone lies one base from this, so it may be a read error. The genes are TRBV4-1 and TRBJ2-1; D gene ambiguous. The CDR3 consists of 12 residues. Trimming took 4 bases from V and 9 from J, leaving 10 bases between them. CDR1 MGHRA and CDR2 YSYEKL come from the germline V gene. CDR3 residues: CASSPSAGEQFF. CDR3 coding DNA: TGCGCCAGCAGCCCCTCAGCAGGTGAGCAGTTCTTC.

The V gene is TRBV7-9, the J gene TRBJ2-6; D gene unclear. The germline V and J ends were trimmed by 3 bases and 0 bases, with 6 bases remaining between them. The germline CDR1 and CDR2 sequences are SEHNR and FQNEAQ (reference sequence). This CDR3 has 15 amino acids. The CDR3 spells CASSFTRSGANVLTF. Here the CDR3 DNA reads TGTGCCAGCAGCTTCACGCGCTCTGGGGCCAACGTCCTGACTTTC.